This TCR beta chain comes out of a study of T-cell memory formation after mild COVID-19. About the study: TCR clusters were mostly donor specific.

Notes on the study in general: Of the contracting clones, CD4+ ones lay mainly in CM and EM, and CD8+ ones in EMRA.

This CDR3 region has 14 residues. Per the germline V gene, CDR1 is SQVTM and CDR2 is ANQGSEA. V lost 2 bases to trimming and J lost 5 bases; unmatched junction nucleotides: 8. TCRdb re-called the 5' RACE reads with MiXCR, one entry per CDR3 protein. The profile covers some 440,000 distinct CDR3 sequences, with 25% appearing a single time and roughly an eighth taken by the ten largest. This clonotype was detected only once. Its target is unknown. The chain uses TRBV29-1 and TRBJ1-1, with 7 bases identical to TRBD1. Sequenced material: PBMCs or a T cell subset sorted from them (not recorded which). The receptor's source is an adult woman who had mild COVID-19 (a few samples of this study predate the infection). Cell type and time point are not known. CDR3 coding DNA: TGCAGCGTTGAACTGACAGGGTTGAGGACTGAAGCTTTCTTT. It yields the protein CSVELTGLRTEAFF.